This T cell receptor beta chain originates from a study of CD8 T cells in ankylosing spondylitis. Broader study findings: Disease-linked clones reportedly showed significant enrichment in matched ankylosing spondylitis synovial fluid. Reactive arthritis synovial fluid and blood previously showed some of these motif variants. What appeared characteristic of ankylosing spondylitis blood was a TCR beta motif of 7 or 8 highly homologous variants.

The CDR3 contains 15 residues. Trimming removed 3 bases at V and 4 bases at J, with 14 bases between. Note on this clonotype: Its antigen is not identified.

The TCR beta libraries were generated through quantitative 5'-RACE incorporating molecular barcodes. TCRdb reprocessed the 5' RACE reads via MiXCR and lists one record per CDR3 protein. The sample records about 360,000 distinct CDR3 sequences, 20% to 25% being singletons. The TCR comes from a male donor with ankylosing spondylitis or in good health (not recorded which). The genes are TRBV12-3 or TRBV12-4 and TRBJ2-3; either TRBD1 or TRBD2 may supply D (6 bases each). Sequencing was done on a sample of blood, either unsorted or a sorted T cell fraction (not recorded which). The CDR3 sequence is CASSFWGAVADTQYF. The DNA for the CDR3 is TGTGCCAGCAGTTTCTGGGGGGCAGTCGCAGATACGCAGTATTTT.